This record concerns one T cell receptor beta chain sequence. Different DNA sequences within this sample yield the same CDR3. Germline CDR1 is MDHEN and CDR2 is SYDVKM. The CDR3 sequence is 11 residues long. V was pared by 4 bases and J by 3 bases, with 3 bases between. Sequencing used immunoSEQ multiplex PCR; TCRdb keeps in-frame clones, though not all of them. The sample carries about 1 million clones, roughly 80% recorded once. This entry comes from a study of shared clonotypes between healthy human individuals. The clonotype originates from a man aged 18 to 29 in good health. The sample was memory CD4+ T cells sorted from blood. The subset denotes: CD45RA-negative fraction. This chain connects TRBV28 to TRBJ1-2, with D unresolved. The CDR3 spells CASSSDYGYTF. CDR3 bases: TGTGCCAGCAGTTCCGACTATGGCTACACCTTC.